This TCR beta chain appears in the sequencing data of a study of blood T cell repertoires in COVID-19. About the research overall: Some COVID-19 samples were acute and others convalescent; all came from the United States, Italy and Spain. Sources were T cells, B-cell-depleted T cells, or PBMCs; the material itself was cDNA or gDNA.

V shed 11 bases and J shed 3 bases, with 14 bases lying between them. The CDR3 loop spans 12 amino acids. Germline CDR1 reads SEHNR; CDR2 reads FQNEAQ (reference sequence). As originally analysed: Estimates of nucleated cell counts were drawn from the amplification of reference gene primers. Sequencing was performed with immunoSEQ multiplex PCR; in TCRdb, only in-frame clones are kept and a portion is missing. That table supplies the V and J calls and clone size; D and trimming were determined from the DNA. Of about 120,000 clones detected, more than 70% appear once; the ten largest clones hold 7.9%.

Sequenced sample: peripheral blood. The rearrangement links TRBV7-9 to TRBJ2-7; D is perhaps TRBD2 (5 bases). The sequence came from a human donor in a cohort sampled during active COVID-19. The CDR3 coding sequence is TGTGCCTCGAGCGGCAGCGGCTACGAGCAGTACTTC. Translated, it gives CASSGSGYEQYF.